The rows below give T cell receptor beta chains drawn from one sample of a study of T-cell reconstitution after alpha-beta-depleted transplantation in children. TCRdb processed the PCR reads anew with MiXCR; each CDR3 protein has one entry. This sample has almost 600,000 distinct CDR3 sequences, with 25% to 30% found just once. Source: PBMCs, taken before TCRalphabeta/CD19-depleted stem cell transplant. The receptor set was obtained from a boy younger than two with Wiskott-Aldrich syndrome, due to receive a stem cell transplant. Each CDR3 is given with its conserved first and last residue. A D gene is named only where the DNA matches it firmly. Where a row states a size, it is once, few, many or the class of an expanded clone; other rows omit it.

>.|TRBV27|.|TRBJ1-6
CASRENNSPLHF
TGTGCCAGCAGGGAGAATAATTCACCCCTCCACTTT
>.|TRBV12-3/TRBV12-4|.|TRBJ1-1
CASTYQQGGDTEAFF
TGTGCCAGCACTTATCAACAGGGTGGGGACACTGAAGCTTTCTTT
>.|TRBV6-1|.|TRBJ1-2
CASRDSSYGYTF
TGTGCCAGCAGGGACAGCAGCTATGGCTACACCTTC
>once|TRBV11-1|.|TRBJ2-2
CASSSRTGYVNTGELFF
TGTGCCAGCAGCTCTCGGACCGGCTATGTGAACACCGGGGAGCTGTTTTTT
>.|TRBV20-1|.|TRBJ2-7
CSASGTRAYEQYF
TGCAGTGCGTCAGGGACGAGGGCCTACGAGCAGTACTTC
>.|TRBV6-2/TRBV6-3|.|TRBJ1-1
CASSYGPQAFF
TGTGCCAGCAGTTACGGGCCTCAAGCTTTCTTT
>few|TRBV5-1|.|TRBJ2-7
CASSLVLNGEQYF
TGCGCCAGCAGCTTGGTGTTAAACGGGGAGCAGTACTTC
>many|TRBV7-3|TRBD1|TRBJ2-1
CASSKQGNEQFF
TGTGCCAGCAGCAAACAGGGGAATGAGCAGTTCTTC
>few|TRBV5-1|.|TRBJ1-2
CASSPTQGSHGYTF
TGCGCCAGCAGCCCAACACAGGGAAGTCATGGCTACACCTTC
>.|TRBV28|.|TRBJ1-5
CASSSGAQPQHF
TGTGCCAGCAGCAGTGGAGCTCAGCCCCAGCATTTT
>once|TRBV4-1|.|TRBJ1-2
CASSQEGFHGYTF
TGCGCCAGCAGCCAAGAAGGATTCCATGGCTACACCTTC
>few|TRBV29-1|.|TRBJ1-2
CSVTGISNYGYTF
TGCAGCGTGACAGGAATTTCTAACTATGGCTACACCTTC
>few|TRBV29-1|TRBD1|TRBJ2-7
CSVGFRGLYEQYF
TGCAGCGTTGGTTTTAGGGGGCTTTACGAGCAGTACTTC
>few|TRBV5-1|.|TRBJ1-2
CASSLGHGGASVGYTF
TGCGCCAGCAGCTTGGGCCACGGGGGCGCGTCGGTTGGCTACACCTTC
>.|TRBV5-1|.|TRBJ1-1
CASTWGVLNTEAFF
TGCGCCAGCACATGGGGCGTTTTGAACACTGAAGCTTTCTTT
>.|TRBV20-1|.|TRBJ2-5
CSANGGYETQYF
TGCAGTGCTAATGGAGGGTATGAGACCCAGTACTTC
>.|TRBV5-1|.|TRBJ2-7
CASSGGTESSYEQYF
TGCGCCAGCAGCGGGGGGACTGAGAGCTCCTACGAGCAGTACTTC
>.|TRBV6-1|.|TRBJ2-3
CASSKRTSTDTQYF
TGTGCCAGCAGCAAACGGACTAGCACAGATACGCAGTATTTT
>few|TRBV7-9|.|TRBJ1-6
CASSGTAVNSYNSPLHF
TGTGCCAGCAGCGGGACGGCGGTGAACTCCTATAATTCACCCCTCCACTTT
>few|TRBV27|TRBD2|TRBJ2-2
CASSLSSGLAGGRVGTGELFF
TGTGCCAGCAGTTTATCGAGTGGACTAGCGGGAGGGAGGGTTGGCACCGGGGAGCTGTTTTTT
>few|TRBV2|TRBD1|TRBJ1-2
CASRRQGHGYTF
TGTGCCAGCAGGAGACAGGGGCATGGCTACACCTTC
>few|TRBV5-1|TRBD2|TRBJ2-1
CASRSGSGSYNEQFF
TGCGCCAGCCGTAGCGGGAGTGGGTCCTACAATGAGCAGTTCTTC
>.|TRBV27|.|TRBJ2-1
CASSGERVFEQFF
TGTGCCAGCAGTGGGGAGAGAGTTTTTGAGCAGTTCTTC
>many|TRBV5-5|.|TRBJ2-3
CASSLQSTDTQYF
TGTGCCAGCAGCTTGCAAAGCACAGATACGCAGTATTTT
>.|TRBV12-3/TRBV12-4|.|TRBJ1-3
CASSSTDGGNTIYF
TGTGCCAGCAGTTCTACGGACGGTGGAAACACCATATATTTT
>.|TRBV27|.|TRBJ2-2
CASSLRVSGELFF
TGTGCCAGCAGTTTGCGTGTATCCGGGGAGCTGTTTTTT
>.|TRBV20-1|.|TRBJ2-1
CSARVRGSSSYNEQFF
TGCAGTGCTAGAGTACGTGGGTCTAGCTCCTACAATGAGCAGTTCTTC
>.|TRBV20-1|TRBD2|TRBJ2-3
CSAADLLAGRSDTQYF
TGCAGTGCCGCGGACCTACTAGCGGGGCGTTCGGATACGCAGTATTTT
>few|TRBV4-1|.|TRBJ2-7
CASSQQTDYEQYF
TGCGCCAGCAGCCAGCAGACAGACTACGAGCAGTACTTC
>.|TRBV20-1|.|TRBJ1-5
CSASPAIGNQPQHF
TGCAGTGCTAGTCCGGCCATCGGCAATCAGCCCCAGCATTTT
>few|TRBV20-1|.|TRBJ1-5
CSARDRGWLNQPQHF
TGCAGTGCTAGAGATCGGGGGTGGCTAAATCAGCCCCAGCATTTT
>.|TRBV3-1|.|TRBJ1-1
CASSLRGRRNTEAFF
TGTGCCAGCAGCCTACGGGGAAGGAGAAACACTGAAGCTTTCTTT
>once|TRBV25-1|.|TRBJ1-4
CASSVSGEKLFF
TGTGCCAGCAGTGTATCCGGAGAAAAACTGTTTTTT
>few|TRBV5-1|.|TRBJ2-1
CASSPGDLRDEQFF
TGCGCCAGCAGCCCTGGAGACCTTAGGGATGAGCAGTTCTTC
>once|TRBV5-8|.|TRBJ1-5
CASSGNGNQPQHF
TGTGCCAGCAGCGGAAACGGGAATCAGCCCCAGCATTTT
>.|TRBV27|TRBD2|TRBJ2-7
CASSSASGRPKYEQYF
TGTGCCAGCAGTTCGGCTAGCGGGAGGCCGAAGTACGAGCAGTACTTC
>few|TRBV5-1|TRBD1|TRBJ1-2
CASNPVTGDGYTF
TGCGCCAGTAACCCAGTGACAGGGGACGGCTACACCTTC
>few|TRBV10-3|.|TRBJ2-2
CAISGIANTGELFF
TGTGCCATCAGTGGGATAGCTAACACCGGGGAGCTGTTTTTT
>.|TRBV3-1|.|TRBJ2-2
CASSQADTGELFF
TGTGCCAGCAGCCAAGCAGACACCGGGGAGCTGTTTTTT
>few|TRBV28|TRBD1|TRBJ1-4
CASSLGDSPNEKLFF
TGTGCCAGCAGTTTAGGGGACAGCCCGAATGAAAAACTGTTTTTT
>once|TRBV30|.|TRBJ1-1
CAWIGSRGFF
TGTGCCTGGATCGGCAGCCGGGGTTTCTTT